This T cell receptor beta chain originates from a study of shared clonotypes between healthy human individuals. As for the study in general: CD8 memory received one plate per donor, CD8 naive two, CD4 memory three and CD4 naive three.

Overall study results and limits: Donors were few, which limited the genetic and exposure-history diversity represented.

Notes on this clone: Its antigen is still unknown.

Division of CD4+ cells produced a CD45RA+ naive subset and a CD45RA-negative memory subset. Germline CDR1 and CDR2: SQVTM and ANQGSEA. The CDR3 is made up of 13 amino acids. The ends were cut back, 4 bases at V and 8 bases at J, with 17 bases in the middle. Once extracted for a subset, genomic DNA was divided evenly among several immunoSEQ plates. The protocol was immunoSEQ multiplex PCR, while the TCRdb copy is restricted to in-frame clones and leaves out a portion. This table holds fewer than 1.6 million clones, around 98.5% found once. The chain joins TRBV29-1 to TRBJ1-2; possibly TRBD1 for D (5 bases). Sequencing was performed on naive CD4+ T cells sorted from blood. As to subset: CD45RA+ positively selected. This receptor was taken from a man younger than 45 in good health. The CDR3 spells CSVVSRWGIGYTF. The CDR3 DNA reads TGCAGCGTTGTCTCCCGATGGGGGATCGGCTACACCTTC. Supplemented by reference TRBV29-1 and TRBJ1-2, the full variable domain reads SAVISQKPSRDICQRGTSLTIQCQVDSQVTMMFWYRQQPGQSLTLIATANQGSEATYESGFVIDKFPISRPNLTFSTLTVSNMSPEDSSIYLCSVVSRWGIGYTFGSGTRLTVV.